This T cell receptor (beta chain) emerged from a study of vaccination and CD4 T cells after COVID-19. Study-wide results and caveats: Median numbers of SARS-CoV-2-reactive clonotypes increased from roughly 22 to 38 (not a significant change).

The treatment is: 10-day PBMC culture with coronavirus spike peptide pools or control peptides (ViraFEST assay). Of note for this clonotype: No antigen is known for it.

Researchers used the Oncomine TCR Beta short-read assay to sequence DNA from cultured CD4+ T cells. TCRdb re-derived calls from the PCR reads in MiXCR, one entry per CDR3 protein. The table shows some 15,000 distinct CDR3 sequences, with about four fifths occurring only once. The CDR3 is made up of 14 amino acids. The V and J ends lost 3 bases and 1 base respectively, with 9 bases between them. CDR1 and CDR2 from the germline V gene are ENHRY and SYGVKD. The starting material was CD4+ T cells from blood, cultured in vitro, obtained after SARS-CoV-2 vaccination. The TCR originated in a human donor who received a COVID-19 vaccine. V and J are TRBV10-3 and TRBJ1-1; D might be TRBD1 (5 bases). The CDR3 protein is CAISDARENTEAFF. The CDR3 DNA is TGTGCCATCAGTGATGCCAGGGAGAACACTGAAGCTTTCTTT.